The rows below give T cell receptor beta chains drawn from one sample of a study of T cell responses to AZD1222 COVID-19 vaccine. Measured with immunoSEQ multiplex PCR; TCRdb has only the in-frame clones, and not every one. The sample lists 65,000 to 75,000 clones, around 90% occurring once. Sequenced here: peripheral blood, sampled 28 days after the second dose of the MenACWY control vaccine. These receptors were collected from an adult who received the MenACWY meningococcal vaccine as a control. Both conserved end residues are part of each CDR3. D genes are given only for firm matches. Size is stated for part of the rows, as once, few or many counts, or as a class when the clone is expanded.

V gene,clone size,D gene,J gene,CDR3 protein,CDR3 DNA
TRBV18,.,TRBD1,TRBJ2-1,CASSPGQGWPNEQFF,TGTGCCAGCTCACCGGGACAGGGGTGGCCCAATGAGCAGTTCTTC
TRBV5-8,.,TRBD1,TRBJ1-1,CASSVGQAARNTEAFF,TGTGCCAGCAGCGTCGGACAGGCCGCCAGGAACACTGAAGCTTTCTTT
TRBV7-2,.,.,TRBJ2-7,CASSLVPGTYEQYF,TGTGCCAGCAGCCTAGTACCGGGTACCTACGAGCAGTACTTC
TRBV6-2/TRBV6-3,.,TRBD1,TRBJ2-5,CASSYYPTGTEETQYF,TGTGCCAGCAGTTACTACCCTACAGGGACAGAAGAGACCCAGTACTTC
TRBV2,.,TRBD1,TRBJ1-1,CASTGQGNTEAFF,TGTGCCAGCACGGGACAGGGGAACACTGAAGCTTTCTTT
TRBV4-2,.,.,TRBJ2-7,CASSQGRRVVSYEQYF,TGTGCCAGCAGCCAAGGAAGGAGGGTCGTGTCCTACGAGCAGTACTTC
TRBV3-1/TRBV3-2,.,.,TRBJ1-2,CASSQDGAGRGYTF,TGTGCCAGCAGCCAAGATGGGGCAGGGAGAGGCTACACCTTC
TRBV15,.,.,TRBJ2-7,CATSREGGSSYEQYF,TGTGCCACCAGCAGAGAGGGGGGCAGCTCCTACGAGCAGTACTTC
TRBV5-4,.,.,TRBJ2-1,CASSRDNYDNEQFF,TGTGCCAGCAGCCGGGACAACTATGACAATGAGCAGTTCTTC
TRBV5-4,.,.,TRBJ2-5,CASSLASNRERETQYF,TGTGCCAGCAGCTTGGCGTCAAACAGGGAAAGAGAGACCCAGTACTTC
TRBV14,.,TRBD2,TRBJ2-5,CASSPAGLAGAQYF,TGTGCCAGCAGCCCGGCCGGACTAGCGGGGGCCCAGTACTTC
TRBV30,few,TRBD2,TRBJ2-1,CAWSDASGNFYNEQFF,TGTGCCTGGAGTGATGCTAGCGGGAACTTTTACAATGAGCAGTTCTTC
TRBV7-2,.,.,TRBJ1-1,CASSLGGGKDTEAFF,TGTGCCAGCAGCTTAGGCGGGGGTAAGGACACTGAAGCTTTCTTT
TRBV11-2,.,.,TRBJ1-1,CASSFRPTEAFF,TGTGCCAGCAGCTTCCGTCCCACTGAAGCTTTCTTT
TRBV5-8,.,TRBD1,TRBJ2-1,CASSRQGYGYNEQFF,TGTGCCAGCAGCAGACAGGGGTATGGCTACAATGAGCAGTTCTTC
TRBV11-2,.,TRBD1,TRBJ1-4,CASSSLALSTGLTNEKLFF,TGTGCCAGCAGCTCGCTAGCATTATCGACAGGGCTTACTAATGAAAAACTGTTTTTT
TRBV7-2,.,.,TRBJ2-1,CASSRQRGGQGNEQFF,TGTGCCAGCAGCCGCCAGAGGGGGGGGCAGGGCAATGAGCAGTTCTTC
TRBV29-1,.,.,TRBJ2-7,CSVEKSLVGEQYF,TGCAGCGTTGAAAAATCCCTTGTGGGCGAGCAGTACTTC
TRBV30,.,.,TRBJ2-7,CAWISKQNYEQYF,TGTGCCTGGATCTCGAAACAGAATTACGAGCAGTACTTC
TRBV4-3,.,TRBD1,TRBJ1-4,CASSQAPPIGGDEKLFF,TGCGCCAGCAGCCAAGCCCCTCCAATAGGGGGCGATGAAAAACTGTTTTTT
TRBV20-1,.,.,TRBJ1-1,CSAPGGLKAFF,TGCAGTGCTCCTGGAGGGCTGAAAGCTTTCTTT
TRBV7-2,.,TRBD2,TRBJ2-7,CASSLVAGVRVEQYF,TGTGCCAGCAGCTTAGTAGCGGGAGTACGAGTCGAGCAGTACTTC
TRBV30,.,.,TRBJ1-1,CAWSQTQGETEAFF,TGTGCCTGGAGCCAAACACAGGGAGAAACTGAAGCTTTCTTT
TRBV5-6,.,.,TRBJ1-5,CASSLAGGNQPQHF,TGTGCCAGCAGCTTGGCAGGGGGCAATCAGCCCCAGCATTTT
TRBV4-1,.,.,TRBJ2-7,CASSQDPGAYEQYF,TGCGCCAGCAGCCAAGATCCAGGGGCCTACGAGCAGTACTTC
TRBV7-9,.,.,TRBJ2-5,CASRATYIETQYF,TGTGCCAGCAGGGCCACTTACATAGAGACCCAGTACTTC
TRBV9,.,TRBD1,TRBJ2-7,CASSVETGGKDEQYF,TGTGCCAGCAGCGTAGAGACAGGGGGGAAGGACGAGCAGTACTTC
TRBV10-3,.,TRBD1,TRBJ1-1,CAISESRDRPTEAFF,TGTGCCATCAGTGAGTCTCGGGACAGGCCCACTGAAGCTTTCTTT
TRBV19,once,TRBD1,TRBJ2-7,CASRGLRTGAYEQYF,TGTGCCAGTAGGGGTCTCCGGACAGGAGCCTACGAGCAGTACTTC
TRBV2,.,.,TRBJ1-5,CASSETVSNQPQHF,TGTGCCAGCAGTGAAACAGTTAGCAATCAGCCCCAGCATTTT
TRBV9,.,TRBD1,TRBJ2-7,CASSPRGDRDSYEQYF,TGTGCCAGCAGCCCACGGGGGGACAGGGATTCCTACGAGCAGTACTTC
TRBV30,once,TRBD1,TRBJ1-1,CAVDRGGTEAFF,TGTGCCGTAGACAGGGGAGGTACTGAAGCTTTCTTT
TRBV28,.,TRBD1,TRBJ1-2,CASSLSGTGLRGYTF,TGTGCCAGCAGTTTATCCGGGACAGGTTTGAGGGGCTACACCTTC
TRBV28,.,TRBD1,TRBJ2-5,CASSFPLVLPGQGAINQETQYF,TGTGCCAGCAGTTTCCCGTTGGTTTTGCCGGGACAGGGGGCCATTAACCAAGAGACCCAGTACTTC
TRBV10-3,once,.,TRBJ1-1,CAIRDEAPNTEAFF,TGTGCCATCAGAGACGAAGCTCCCAACACTGAAGCTTTCTTT
TRBV11-3,.,TRBD2,TRBJ2-1,CASSLGIGGALNEQFF,TGTGCCAGCAGCTTAGGCATCGGGGGGGCCCTCAATGAGCAGTTCTTC
TRBV7-8,.,.,TRBJ1-1,CASSPRLGDTEAFF,TGTGCCAGCAGCCCACGATTAGGGGACACTGAAGCTTTCTTT
TRBV3-1/TRBV3-2,.,.,TRBJ1-4,CASSPSGTNEKLFF,TGTGCCAGCAGCCCGTCAGGGACTAATGAAAAACTGTTTTTT
TRBV10-3,.,.,TRBJ2-7,CAISEGAGPYEQYF,TGTGCCATCAGTGAAGGGGCAGGGCCCTACGAGCAGTACTTC
TRBV21-1,.,.,TRBJ2-2,CASSIWTDTVGELFF,TGTGCCAGCAGCATTTGGACAGACACCGTGGGGGAGCTGTTTTTT
TRBV28,.,TRBD2,TRBJ2-5,CASSLLAGWETQYF,TGTGCCAGCAGTTTGCTAGCGGGATGGGAGACCCAGTACTTC
TRBV4-2,.,.,TRBJ1-3,CASSQVAGSSGNTIYF,TGTGCCAGCAGCCAGGTGGCAGGGAGCTCTGGAAACACCATATATTTT
TRBV18,.,.,TRBJ1-2,CASSSSGRADGYTF,TGTGCCAGCTCATCCTCGGGCAGGGCAGACGGCTACACCTTC
TRBV29-1,.,TRBD1,TRBJ1-5,CSVGQGGNQPQHF,TGCAGCGTTGGACAGGGTGGTAATCAGCCCCAGCATTTT
TRBV21-1,once,.,TRBJ1-2,CASPTWRGRDYGYTF,TGTGCCAGCCCTACCTGGAGGGGGCGCGACTATGGCTACACCTTC
TRBV2,.,.,TRBJ1-5,CASSPRWPAPFQPQHF,TGTGCCAGCAGCCCGAGGTGGCCGGCCCCATTCCAGCCCCAGCATTTT
TRBV28,.,.,TRBJ1-2,CASSNGGGADYGYTF,TGTGCCAGCAGTAATGGGGGGGGCGCGGACTATGGCTACACCTTC
TRBV7-2,once,TRBD1,TRBJ1-5,CASSLGGDRGRVWAQHF,TGTGCCAGCAGCTTAGGAGGTGACAGGGGGCGGGTATGGGCCCAGCATTTT